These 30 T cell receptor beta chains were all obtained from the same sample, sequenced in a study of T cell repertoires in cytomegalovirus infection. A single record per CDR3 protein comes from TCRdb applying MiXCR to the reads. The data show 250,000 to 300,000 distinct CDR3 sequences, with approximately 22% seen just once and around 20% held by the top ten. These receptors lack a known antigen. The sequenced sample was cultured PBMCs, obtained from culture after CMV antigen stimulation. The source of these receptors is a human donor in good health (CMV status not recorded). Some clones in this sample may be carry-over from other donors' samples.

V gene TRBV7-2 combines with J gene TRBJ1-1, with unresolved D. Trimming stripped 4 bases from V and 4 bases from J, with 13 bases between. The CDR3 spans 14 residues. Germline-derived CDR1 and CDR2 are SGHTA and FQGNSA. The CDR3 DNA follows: TGTGCCAGCAGCTCCGGCCCAGGAGGCACTGAAGCTTTCTTT. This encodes CASSSGPGGTEAFF.

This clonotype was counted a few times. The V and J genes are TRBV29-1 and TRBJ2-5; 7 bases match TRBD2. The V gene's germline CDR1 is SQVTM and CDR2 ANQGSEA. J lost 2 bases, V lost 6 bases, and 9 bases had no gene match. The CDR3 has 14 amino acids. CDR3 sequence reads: CSVARLAAQETQYF. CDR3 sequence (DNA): TGCAGCGTAGCTAGACTAGCAGCTCAAGAGACCCAGTACTTC.

The CDR3 loop reads CASSFRQGGDEQYF. The DNA for the CDR3 is TGTGCCAGCAGCTTCCGACAGGGTGGCGACGAGCAGTACTTC. The V gene is TRBV13, the J gene TRBJ2-7; TRBD1 aligns across 7 bases. Losses at the gene ends were 3 bases for V and 5 bases for J; bases not matched to a gene: 7. This CDR3 spans 14 amino acids. Germline CDR1 PRHDT, CDR2 FYEKMQ (reference sequence).

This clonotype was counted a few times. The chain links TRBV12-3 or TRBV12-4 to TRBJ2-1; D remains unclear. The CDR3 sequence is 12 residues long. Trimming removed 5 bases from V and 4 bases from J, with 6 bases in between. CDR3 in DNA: TGTGCCAGCAGTCCGGAGTACAATGAGCAGTTCTTC. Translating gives CASSPEYNEQFF.

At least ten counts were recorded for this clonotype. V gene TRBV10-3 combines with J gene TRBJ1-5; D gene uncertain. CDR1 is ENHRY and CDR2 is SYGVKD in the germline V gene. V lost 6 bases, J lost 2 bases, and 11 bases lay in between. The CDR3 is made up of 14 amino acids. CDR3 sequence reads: CAISDTRGNQPQHF. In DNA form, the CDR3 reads TGTGCCATCAGCGATACAAGGGGCAATCAGCCCCAGCATTTT.

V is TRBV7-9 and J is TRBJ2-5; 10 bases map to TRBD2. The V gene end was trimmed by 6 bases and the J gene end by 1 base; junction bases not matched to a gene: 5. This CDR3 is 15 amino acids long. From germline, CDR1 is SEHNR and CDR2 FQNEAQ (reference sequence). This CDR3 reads CASRPGTSAQETQYF. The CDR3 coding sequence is TGTGCCAGCAGACCCGGGACTAGCGCCCAAGAGACCCAGTACTTC.

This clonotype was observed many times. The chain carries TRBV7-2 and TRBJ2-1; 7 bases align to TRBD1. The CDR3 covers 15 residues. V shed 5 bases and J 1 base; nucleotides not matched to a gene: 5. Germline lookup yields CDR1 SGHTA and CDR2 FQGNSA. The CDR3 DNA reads TGTGCCAGCAGCCGGGACAGCCTGTCCTACAATGAGCAGTTCTTC. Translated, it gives CASSRDSLSYNEQFF.

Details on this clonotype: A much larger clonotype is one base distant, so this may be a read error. The CDR3 nucleotides read TGTGCCAGCAGGTTATCCCCTACCCAGTACTTC. Translation: CASRLSPTQYF. The V and J genes are TRBV12-3 or TRBV12-4 and TRBJ2-5; no reliable D call. V lost 6 bases and J lost 8, with 10 bases in between. This CDR3 is 11 amino acids long.

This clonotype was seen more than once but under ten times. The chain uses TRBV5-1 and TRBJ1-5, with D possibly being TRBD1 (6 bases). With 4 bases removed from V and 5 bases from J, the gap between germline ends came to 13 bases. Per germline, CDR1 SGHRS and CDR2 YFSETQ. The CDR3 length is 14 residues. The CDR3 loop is CASSLGGSDQPQHF. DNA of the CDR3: TGCGCCAGCAGCCTAGGGGGAAGTGATCAGCCCCAGCATTTT.

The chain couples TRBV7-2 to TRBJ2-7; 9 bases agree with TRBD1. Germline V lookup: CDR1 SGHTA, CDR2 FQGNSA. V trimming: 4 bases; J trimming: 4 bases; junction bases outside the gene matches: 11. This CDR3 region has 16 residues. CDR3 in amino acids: CASSSPNRGLAYEQYF. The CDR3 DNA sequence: TGTGCCAGCAGCTCCCCAAACAGGGGGCTAGCGTACGAGCAGTACTTC.

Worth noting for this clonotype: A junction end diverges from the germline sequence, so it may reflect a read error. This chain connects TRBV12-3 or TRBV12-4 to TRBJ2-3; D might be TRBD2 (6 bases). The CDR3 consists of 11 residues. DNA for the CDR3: TGTGCCAGCAGTCCTGGACTGGGAGGTCATTTT. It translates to CASSPGLGGHF.

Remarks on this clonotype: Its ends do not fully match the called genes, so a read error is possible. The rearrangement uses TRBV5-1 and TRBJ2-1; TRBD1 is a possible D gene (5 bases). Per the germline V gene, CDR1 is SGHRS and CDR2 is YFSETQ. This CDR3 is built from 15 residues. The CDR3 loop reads CASSLAGAGYNEQFF. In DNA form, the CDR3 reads TGCGCCAGCAGTTTGGCTGGGGCAGGCTACAATGAGCAGTTCTTC. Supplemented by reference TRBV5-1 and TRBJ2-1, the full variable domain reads KAGVTQTPRYLIKTRGQQVTLSCSPISGHRSVSWYQQTPGQGLQFLFEYFSETQRNKGNFPGRFSGRQFSNSRSEMNVSTLELGDSALYLCASSLAGAGYNEQFFGPGTRLTVL.

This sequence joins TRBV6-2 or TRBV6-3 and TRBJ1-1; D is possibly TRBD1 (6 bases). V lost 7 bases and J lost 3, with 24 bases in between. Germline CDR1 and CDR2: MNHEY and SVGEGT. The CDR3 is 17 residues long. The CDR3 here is CASKVSWDNHLDTEAFF. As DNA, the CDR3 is TGTGCCAGCAAGGTATCTTGGGACAACCATCTTGACACTGAAGCTTTCTTT.

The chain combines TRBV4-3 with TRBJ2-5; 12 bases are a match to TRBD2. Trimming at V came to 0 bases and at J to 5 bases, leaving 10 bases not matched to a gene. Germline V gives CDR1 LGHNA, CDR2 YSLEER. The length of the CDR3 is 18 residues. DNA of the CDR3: TGCGCCAGCAGCCAAGATCTCCTAGCGGGAGGGCGGGGGGAGACCCAGTACTTC. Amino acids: CASSQDLLAGGRGETQYF.

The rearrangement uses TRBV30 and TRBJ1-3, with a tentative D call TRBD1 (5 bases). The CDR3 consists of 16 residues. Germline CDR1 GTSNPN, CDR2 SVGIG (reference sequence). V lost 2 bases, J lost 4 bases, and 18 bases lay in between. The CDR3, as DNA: TGTGCCTGGAGTATTCACCGGCAGGGTGCAGGAAACACCATATATTTT. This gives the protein CAWSIHRQGAGNTIYF.

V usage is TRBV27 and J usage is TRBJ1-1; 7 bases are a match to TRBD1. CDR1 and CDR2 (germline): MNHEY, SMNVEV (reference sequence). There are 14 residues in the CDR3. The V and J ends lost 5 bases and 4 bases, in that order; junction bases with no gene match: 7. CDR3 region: CASSKTGTVTEAFF. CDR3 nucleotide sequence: TGTGCCAGCAGTAAGACAGGGACGGTCACTGAAGCTTTCTTT.

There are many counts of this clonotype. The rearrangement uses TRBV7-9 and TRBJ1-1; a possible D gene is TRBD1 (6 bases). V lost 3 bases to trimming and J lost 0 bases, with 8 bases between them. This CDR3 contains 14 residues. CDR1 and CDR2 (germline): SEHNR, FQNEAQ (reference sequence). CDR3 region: CASSFTGMNTEAFF. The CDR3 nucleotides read TGTGCCAGCAGCTTTACAGGGATGAACACTGAAGCTTTCTTT.

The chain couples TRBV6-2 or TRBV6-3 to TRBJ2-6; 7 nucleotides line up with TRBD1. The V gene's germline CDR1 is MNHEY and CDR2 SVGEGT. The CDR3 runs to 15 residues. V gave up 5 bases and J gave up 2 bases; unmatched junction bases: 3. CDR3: CASSQTGTGANVLTF. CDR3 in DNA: TGTGCCAGCAGTCAGACAGGGACTGGGGCCAACGTCCTGACTTTC.

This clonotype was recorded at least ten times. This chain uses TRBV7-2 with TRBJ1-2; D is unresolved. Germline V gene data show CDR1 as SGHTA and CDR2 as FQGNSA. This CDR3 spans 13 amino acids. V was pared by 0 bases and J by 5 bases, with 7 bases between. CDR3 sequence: CASSLALGYGYTF. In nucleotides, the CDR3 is TGTGCCAGCAGCTTAGCGCTGGGTTATGGCTACACCTTC.

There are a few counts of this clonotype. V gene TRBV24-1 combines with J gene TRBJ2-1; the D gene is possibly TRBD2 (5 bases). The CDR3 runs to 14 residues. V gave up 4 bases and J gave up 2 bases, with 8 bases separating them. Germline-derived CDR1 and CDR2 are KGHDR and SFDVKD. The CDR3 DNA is TGTGCCACCAGTGAAACCGGGACCTACAATGAGCAGTTCTTC. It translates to CATSETGTYNEQFF.

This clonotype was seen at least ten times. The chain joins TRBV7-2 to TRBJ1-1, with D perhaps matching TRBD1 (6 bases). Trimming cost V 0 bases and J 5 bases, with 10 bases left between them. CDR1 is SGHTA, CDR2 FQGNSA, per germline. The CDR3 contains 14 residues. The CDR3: CASSLAGGSTEAFF. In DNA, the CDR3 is TGTGCCAGCAGCTTAGCAGGGGGTAGTACTGAAGCTTTCTTT.

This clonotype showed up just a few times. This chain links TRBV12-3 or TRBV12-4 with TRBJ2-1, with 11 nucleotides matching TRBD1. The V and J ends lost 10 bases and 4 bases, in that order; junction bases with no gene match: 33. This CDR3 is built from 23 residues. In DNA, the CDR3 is TGTGCCACCAAGGCCCGGACAGGGGGCCTATTAATAAAAGGTAGCGGGGGATACAATGAGCAGTTCTTC. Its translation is CATKARTGGLLIKGSGGYNEQFF.

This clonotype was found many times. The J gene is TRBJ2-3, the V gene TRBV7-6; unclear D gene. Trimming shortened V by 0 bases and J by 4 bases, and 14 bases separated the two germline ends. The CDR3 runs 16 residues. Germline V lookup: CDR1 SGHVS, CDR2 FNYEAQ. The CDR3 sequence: CASSLAGNLNADTQYF. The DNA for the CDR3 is TGTGCCAGCAGCTTAGCGGGAAACCTAAACGCAGATACGCAGTATTTT.

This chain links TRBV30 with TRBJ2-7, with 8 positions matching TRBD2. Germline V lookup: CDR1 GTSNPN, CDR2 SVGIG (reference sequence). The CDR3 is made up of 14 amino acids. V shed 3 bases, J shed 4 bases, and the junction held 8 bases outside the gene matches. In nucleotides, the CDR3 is TGTGCCTGGAGGGAAGCGGGAGAAGGGTACGAGCAGTACTTC. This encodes CAWREAGEGYEQYF.

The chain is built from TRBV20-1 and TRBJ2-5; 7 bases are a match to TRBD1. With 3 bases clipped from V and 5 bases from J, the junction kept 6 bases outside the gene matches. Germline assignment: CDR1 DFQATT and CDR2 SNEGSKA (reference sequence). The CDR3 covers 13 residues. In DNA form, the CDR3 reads TGCAGTGCTAGGGACAGGCGAACGGAGACCCAGTACTTC. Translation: CSARDRRTETQYF.

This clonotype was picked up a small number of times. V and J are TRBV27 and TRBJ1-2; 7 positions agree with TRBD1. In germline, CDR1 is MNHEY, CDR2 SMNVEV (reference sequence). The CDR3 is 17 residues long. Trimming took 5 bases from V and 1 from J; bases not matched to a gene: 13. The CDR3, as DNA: TGTGCCAGCAGTCTTACCGGGACAGAAAGTCATAACTATGGCTACACCTTC. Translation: CASSLTGTESHNYGYTF.

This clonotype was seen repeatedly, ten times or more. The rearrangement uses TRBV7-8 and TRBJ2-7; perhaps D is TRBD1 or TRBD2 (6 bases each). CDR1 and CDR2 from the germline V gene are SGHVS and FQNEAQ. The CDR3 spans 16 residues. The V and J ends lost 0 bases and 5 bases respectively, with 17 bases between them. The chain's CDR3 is CASSLATGAKLHEQYF. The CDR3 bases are TGTGCCAGCAGCTTAGCGACGGGGGCAAAGCTCCACGAGCAGTACTTC.

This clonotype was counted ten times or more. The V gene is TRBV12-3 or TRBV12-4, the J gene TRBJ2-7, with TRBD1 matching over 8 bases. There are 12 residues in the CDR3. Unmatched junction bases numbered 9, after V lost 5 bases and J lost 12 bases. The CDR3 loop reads CASSIGQGPRYV. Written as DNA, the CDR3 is TGTGCCAGCAGTATCGGACAGGGCCCGCGGTACGTC.

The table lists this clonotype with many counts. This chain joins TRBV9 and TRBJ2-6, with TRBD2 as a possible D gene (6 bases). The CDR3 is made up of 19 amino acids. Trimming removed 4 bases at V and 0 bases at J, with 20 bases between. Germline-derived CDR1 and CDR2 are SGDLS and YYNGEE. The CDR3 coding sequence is TGTGCCAGCAGCCCCCAAGGGACGTTGGGGGGCTCTGGGGCCAACGTCCTGACTTTC. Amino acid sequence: CASSPQGTLGGSGANVLTF. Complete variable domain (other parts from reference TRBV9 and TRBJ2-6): DSGVTQTPKHLITATGQRVTLRCSPRSGDLSVYWYQQSLDQGLQFLIQYYNGEERAKGNILERFSAQQFPDLHSELNLSSLELGDSALYFCASSPQGTLGGSGANVLTFGAGSRLTVL.

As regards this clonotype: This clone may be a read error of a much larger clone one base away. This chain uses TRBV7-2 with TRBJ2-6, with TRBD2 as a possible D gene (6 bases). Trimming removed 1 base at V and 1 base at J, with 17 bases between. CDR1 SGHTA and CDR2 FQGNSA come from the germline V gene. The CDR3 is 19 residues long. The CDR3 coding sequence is TGTGCCAGCAGCTTAGTGGAGGGAAGGAGGTCATCTGGGGCCAACGTCCTGACTTTC. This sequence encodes CASSLVEGRRSSGANVLTF.